The T cell receptor (beta chain) described here comes from a study of blood T cells in healthy people across ages. Whole-study findings and limits: Greater diversity and more naive CD4+ cells were seen in long-lived donors than in aged donors.

Germline V gene sequence: CDR1 SGDLS, CDR2 YYNGEE. The CDR3 totals 13 residues. Deletions cut 0 bases from V and 7 bases from J, with 8 bases between. Together with a sample-barcoded 5' primer, a J-beta primer mix was included in a second PCR lasting about 7 to 12 cycles. Sequencing of every sample gave 2.5 million or more CDR3-containing paired-end reads. One entry per CDR3 protein results from TCRdb running MiXCR on the 5' RACE reads. The sample comprises 950,000 to 1,200,000 distinct CDR3 sequences, more than 30% of which are singletons, and about an eighth rests with the top ten. There are a few counts of this clonotype. Its antigen is unknown.

This sequence originates from a man between 18 and 35 years old in good health. Sequences were obtained from blood. The chain uses TRBV9 and TRBJ2-1; no clear D gene. The CDR3 reads CASSVEAWNEQFF. CDR3 DNA sequence: TGTGCCAGCAGCGTAGAAGCCTGGAATGAGCAGTTCTTC. Full variable domain (remainder filled in from reference TRBV9 and TRBJ2-1): DSGVTQTPKHLITATGQRVTLRCSPRSGDLSVYWYQQSLDQGLQFLIQYYNGEERAKGNILERFSAQQFPDLHSELNLSSLELGDSALYFCASSVEAWNEQFFGPGTRLTVL.